This T cell receptor (beta chain) was captured in a study of molecular identifiers for immune sequencing clone quantification. With RNA at 10%, 30% or 50%, naive CD8 libraries came from roughly 18,000 to 920,000 sorted cells. Study observations and caveats: Clones exceeding 20 RNA copies carried over 99% of effector molecules but under 1% of naive-cell molecules.

Germline CDR1 reads MDHEN; CDR2 reads SYDVKM. Trimming took 3 bases from V and 6 from J; bases not matched to a gene: 3. The length of the CDR3 is 14 residues. TCRdb analysed the PCR reads with MiXCR anew, one entry per CDR3 protein. Seen here are hundreds of thousands of distinct CDR3 sequences, roughly 27% observed once, and the top ten hold 0.7% to 0.95%. There are many counts of this clonotype. The antigen is undetermined. The rearrangement links TRBV28 to TRBJ2-4, with 9 nucleotides matching TRBD1. The sample consisted of naive CD8+ T cells from blood, with Jurkat cell RNA spiked in. Subset reported: FACS-sorted CD8+CD4-CCR7+CD45RA+ naive T cells. The receptor was isolated from a human donor in good health. Some libraries in this study had Jurkat cell RNA spiked in. The chain's CDR3 is CASSFLDRGNIQYF. The CDR3 region has the DNA TGTGCCAGCAGTTTTCTGGACAGGGGAAACATTCAGTACTTC. The variable domain in full, completed from reference TRBV28 and TRBJ2-4, reads DVKVTQSSRYLVKRTGEKVFLECVQDMDHENMFWYRQDPGLGLRLIYFSYDVKMKEKGDIPEGYSVSREKKERFSLILESASTNQTSMYLCASSFLDRGNIQYFGAGTRLSVL.